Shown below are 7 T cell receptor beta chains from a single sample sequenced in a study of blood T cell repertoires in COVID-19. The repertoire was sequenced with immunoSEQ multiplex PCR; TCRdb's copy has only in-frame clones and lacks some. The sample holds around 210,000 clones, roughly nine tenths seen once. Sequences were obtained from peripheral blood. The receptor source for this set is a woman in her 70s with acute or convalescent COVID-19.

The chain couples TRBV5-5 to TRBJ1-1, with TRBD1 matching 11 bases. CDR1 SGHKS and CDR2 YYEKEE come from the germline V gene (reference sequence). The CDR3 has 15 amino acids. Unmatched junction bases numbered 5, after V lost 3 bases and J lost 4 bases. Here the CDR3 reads CASSWSGTGGTEAFF. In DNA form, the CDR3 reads TGTGCCAGCAGCTGGTCCGGGACAGGGGGCACTGAAGCTTTCTTT.

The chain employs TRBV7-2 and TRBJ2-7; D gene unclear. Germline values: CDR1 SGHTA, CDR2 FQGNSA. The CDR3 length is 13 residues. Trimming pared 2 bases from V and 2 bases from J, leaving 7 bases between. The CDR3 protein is CASSLKTTYEQYF. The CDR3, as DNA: TGTGCCAGCAGCTTAAAGACAACCTACGAGCAGTACTTC.

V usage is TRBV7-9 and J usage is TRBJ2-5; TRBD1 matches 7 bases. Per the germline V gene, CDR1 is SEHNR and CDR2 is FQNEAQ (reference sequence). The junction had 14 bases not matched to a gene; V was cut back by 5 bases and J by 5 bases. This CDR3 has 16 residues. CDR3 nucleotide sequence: TGTGCCAGCAGCGCCCAACAGGGGACGGATTACGAGACCCAGTACTTC. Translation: CASSAQQGTDYETQYF.

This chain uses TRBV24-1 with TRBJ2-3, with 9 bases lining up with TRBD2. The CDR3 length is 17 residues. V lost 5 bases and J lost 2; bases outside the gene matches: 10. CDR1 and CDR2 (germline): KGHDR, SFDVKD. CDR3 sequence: CATSAQSLAGITDTQYF. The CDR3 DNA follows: TGTGCCACCAGTGCCCAATCCCTAGCGGGAATCACAGATACGCAGTATTTT.

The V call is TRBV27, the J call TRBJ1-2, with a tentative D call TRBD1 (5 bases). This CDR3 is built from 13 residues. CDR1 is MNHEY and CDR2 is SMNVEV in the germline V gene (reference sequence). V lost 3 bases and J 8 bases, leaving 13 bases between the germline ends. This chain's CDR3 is CASSFLGGDGYTF. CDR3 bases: TGTGCCAGCAGTTTCCTCGGGGGGGACGGCTACACCTTC.

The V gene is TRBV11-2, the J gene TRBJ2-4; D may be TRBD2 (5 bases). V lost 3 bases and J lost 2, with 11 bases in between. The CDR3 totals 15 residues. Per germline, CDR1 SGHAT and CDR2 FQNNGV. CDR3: CASSFSGIPKNIQYF. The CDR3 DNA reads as TGTGCCAGCAGCTTTTCGGGGATTCCCAAAAACATTCAGTACTTC.

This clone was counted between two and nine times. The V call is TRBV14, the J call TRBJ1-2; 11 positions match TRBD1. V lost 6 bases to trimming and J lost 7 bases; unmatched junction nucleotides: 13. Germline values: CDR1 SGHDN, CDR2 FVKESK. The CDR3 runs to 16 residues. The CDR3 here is CASRPNPGTGGRGYTF. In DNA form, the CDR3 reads TGTGCCAGCAGACCCAACCCCGGGACAGGGGGACGTGGCTACACCTTC.